This T cell receptor (beta chain) stems from a study of cytomegalovirus exposure and HLA in healthy donors. Method: immunoSEQ multiplex PCR; TCRdb's copy keeps in-frame clones and lacks some. The table shows about 180,000 clones, with around 87% occurring only once. The CDR3 extends over 15 amino acids. The germline V and J ends were trimmed by 5 bases and 4 bases, with 12 bases remaining between them. Per the germline V gene, CDR1 is ENHRY and CDR2 is SYGVKD. The sample taken for sequencing was PBMCs. The V gene is TRBV10-3, the J gene TRBJ1-6; D is possibly TRBD1 (5 bases). The TCR was taken from a woman aged 25 to 39 in good health and CMV-seronegative. The CDR3: CAISIDSRYNSPLHF. For the CDR3, the DNA is TGTGCCATCAGTATAGACAGCCGGTATAATTCACCCCTCCACTTT.